This T cell receptor delta chain was observed in a study of γδ T cells in repeated Plasmodium falciparum infection. About the research overall: Malian children with intense seasonal malaria exposure were compared with matched Australian children.

Bulk repertoires came from Vgamma9/Vdelta2+ or Vdelta2-negative gammadelta T cells flow-sorted from PBMC. TCRdb re-called clones from the multiplex PCR reads using CATT. The profile shows around 89,000 delta-chain clones, over 1.3% of them singletons. With regard to this clone: Its antigen remains unknown. Since a far larger clone is one base different, this is likely a read error. The sample carries other DNA sequences with the same CDR3.

The V end lost 0 bases, the J end lost 0 bases, and 16 bases lay between the germline ends. This CDR3 spans 17 amino acids. Germline loops: CDR1 GEAIGNYY, CDR2 EKD. Findings of the study overall: Many TCRgamma sequences overlapped between individuals in stable Vgamma9/Vdelta2+ repertoires. Compared with Australian children, Malian Vdelta2-negative repertoires seemed more clonal, less diverse, less shared.

The chain carries TRDV2 and TRDJ1; D is unresolved. The sequencing sample was made of gamma-delta T cells from blood. The clonotype was recovered from a pool of human donors (malaria-infected and uninfected, not separated). DNA for the CDR3: TGTGCCTGTGACACCGTCGCTAGTGACCCGTACACCGATAAACTCATCTTT. Protein sequence: CACDTVASDPYTDKLIF.